A single sample is the source of the 32 T cell receptor beta chains below, sequenced in a study of T cells in Graves' hyperthyroidism and ophthalmopathy. Amplified TCR beta CDR3 regions derived from RNA transcripts. First-round RT-PCR with HTBI primers amplified the TCR CDR3 region. TCRdb fed the multiplex PCR reads into MiXCR, producing one record per CDR3 protein. The sample consists of about 500,000 distinct CDR3 sequences, 15% to 20% of them appearing once. Material: blood. Source of these receptors: a young woman with Graves' hyperthyroidism.

The gene calls are TRBV20-1 and TRBJ2-5; tentative D call: TRBD2 (6 bases). The length of the CDR3 is 12 residues. Germline CDR1 and CDR2: DFQATT and SNEGSKA (reference sequence). Trimming shortened V by 3 bases and J by 3 bases, and 8 bases separated the two germline ends. The CDR3, as DNA: TGCAGTGCTAGCGGGGGAAAAGAGACCCAGTACTTC. Its protein is CSASGGKETQYF.

This clonotype turned up a few times. This chain joins TRBV2 and TRBJ2-5; TRBD2 agrees at 9 bases. Germline-derived CDR1 and CDR2 are SNHLY and FYNNEI. There are 15 residues in the CDR3. V lost 8 bases, J lost 4 bases, and 11 bases stayed unmatched. In nucleotides, the CDR3 is TGTGCCAGCCTAAACGGGCGGGGGGGCAGAGAGACCCAGTACTTC. Encoded protein: CASLNGRGGRETQYF.

This clonotype was picked up a small number of times. The J gene is TRBJ1-6, the V gene TRBV3-1, with a tentative D call TRBD1 (6 bases). From germline, CDR1 is LGHDT and CDR2 YNNKEL (reference sequence). This CDR3 has 14 amino acids. V lost 3 bases and J lost 14, with 17 bases in between. The CDR3, as DNA: TGTGCCAGCAGCCATCGCAGGGGCCCGGAGTCCCTCCACTTT. Its translation is CASSHRRGPESLHF.

In its sample, this clonotype was seen many times. The gene calls are TRBV7-2 and TRBJ2-7; 8 bases line up with TRBD1. Trimming cost V 5 bases and J 7 bases; bases outside gene matches: 10. The CDR3 has 14 amino acids. Per germline, CDR1 SGHTA and CDR2 FQGNSA. The CDR3 region is CASSTGQGGREQYF. Here the CDR3 DNA reads TGTGCCAGCAGCACCGGACAGGGTGGTCGGGAGCAGTACTTC. The whole variable domain, filled in from reference TRBV7-2 and TRBJ2-7, reads GAGVSQSPSNKVTEKGKDVELRCDPISGHTALYWYRQSLGQGLEFLIYFQGNSAPDKSGLPSDRFSAERTGGSVSTLTIQRTQQEDSAVYLCASSTGQGGREQYFGPGTRLTVT.

This clonotype was recorded at least ten times. V is TRBV11-2 and J is TRBJ2-7; D possibly corresponds to TRBD2 (6 bases). There are 14 residues in the CDR3. Germline CDR1 SGHAT, CDR2 FQNNGV. V lost 2 bases and J 4 bases, leaving 12 bases between the germline ends. The CDR3 DNA reads as TGTGCCAGCAGCTTATCCCGGGGGTCGTACGAGCAGTACTTC. This translates into CASSLSRGSYEQYF.

V gene TRBV19 combines with J gene TRBJ1-3; D might be TRBD1 (5 bases). Trimming removed 8 bases from V and 4 bases from J, with 12 bases in between. The germline V gene encodes CDR1 LNHDA and CDR2 SQIVND (reference sequence). This CDR3 contains 13 residues. The CDR3 sequence is CASHGGGGNTIYF. As DNA, the CDR3 is TGTGCCAGTCACGGGGGGGGAGGAAACACCATATATTTT.

This clonotype came up many times. V and J are TRBV7-8 and TRBJ2-7; D remains ambiguous. The CDR3 is 14 amino acids. Trimming removed 1 base at V and 2 bases at J, with 9 bases between. Germline-derived CDR1 and CDR2 are SGHVS and FQNEAQ. CDR3 nucleotide sequence: TGTGCCAGCAGCTTAGGGCCGGGTCCCTACGAGCAGTACTTC. It yields the protein CASSLGPGPYEQYF.

This clonotype has just a few counts. The rearrangement joins TRBV16 to TRBJ2-7, with D maybe TRBD1 (5 bases). V lost 1 base to trimming and J lost 6 bases, with 19 bases between them. Germline V gene data show CDR1 as KGHSY and CDR2 as FQNENV. There are 16 residues in the CDR3. The CDR3 sequence is CASSQLTAGNSGEQYF. The CDR3 bases are TGTGCCAGCAGCCAATTGACGGCAGGGAATAGTGGCGAGCAGTACTTC.

This clonotype was counted many times. The chain uses TRBV20-1 and TRBJ2-4; TRBD2 matches at 8 bases. This CDR3 region has 12 residues. The ends lost 7 bases at V and 6 bases at J; junction bases unmatched: 5. In germline, CDR1 is DFQATT, CDR2 SNEGSKA (reference sequence). DNA for the CDR3: TGCAGTGGTGCGACTAGCGTAAACATTCAGTACTTC. Its translation: CSGATSVNIQYF.

This clonotype was seen more than once but under ten times. The CDR3 nucleotides read TGCAGTGCTAGAGCGGGGGGGGGGCAAGAGACCCAGTACTTC. Translating gives CSARAGGGQETQYF. The rearrangement joins TRBV20-1 to TRBJ2-5; 8 positions agree with TRBD2. From germline, CDR1 is DFQATT and CDR2 SNEGSKA (reference sequence). The CDR3 runs to 14 residues. After removal of 1 base from V and 2 bases from J, the junction contained 3 bases not matched to a gene.

The V call is TRBV7-8, the J call TRBJ2-1, with D possibly matching TRBD1 (5 bases). Trimming stripped 3 bases from V and 6 bases from J, with 12 bases between. In germline, CDR1 is SGHVS, CDR2 FQNEAQ. The CDR3 contains 14 residues. The CDR3 region is CASSLTDISNEQFF. The CDR3 DNA reads as TGTGCCAGCAGCTTGACGGACATAAGCAATGAGCAGTTCTTC.

This clonotype was detected only a few times. A much larger clone lies one base from this, so it may be a read error. The J gene is TRBJ1-1, the V gene TRBV5-1; TRBD1 might be the D (6 bases). The CDR3 is made up of 14 amino acids. The V gene's germline CDR1 is SGHRS and CDR2 YFSETQ. Deletions cut 2 bases from V and 10 bases from J, with 18 bases between. CDR3 in amino acids: CASSFYGGKGGAFF. Written as DNA, the CDR3 is TGCGCCAGCAGCTTCTACGGGGGCAAAGGTGGAGCTTTCTTT.

V gene TRBV7-9 combines with J gene TRBJ1-6; D remains ambiguous. V was shortened by 4 bases and J by 2 bases, with 12 bases between the two germline ends. The CDR3 extends over 16 amino acids. Germline V gene data show CDR1 as SEHNR and CDR2 as FQNEAQ (reference sequence). The CDR3 loop reads CASSSPPATYNSPLHF. In nucleotides, the CDR3 is TGTGCCAGCAGCTCCCCCCCGGCAACCTATAATTCACCCCTCCACTTT.

On this clonotype: Given a much more abundant clone one base away, this may be a read error. The DNA for the CDR3 is TGTGCCAGCAGCTCTATGGGGCGAATGGCGTCAGAGACCCAGTACTTC. This sequence encodes CASSSMGRMASETQYF. The J gene is TRBJ2-5, the V gene TRBV11-1; tentatively, D is TRBD1 (5 bases). V was cut by 4 bases and J by 4 bases, with 19 bases left in between. Germline loops: CDR1 SGHAT, CDR2 FQDESV (reference sequence). This CDR3 has 16 residues.

At least ten counts were recorded for this clonotype. The rearrangement links TRBV7-2 to TRBJ2-2; 8 bases fit TRBD2. This CDR3 region has 15 residues. Germline-derived CDR1 and CDR2 are SGHTA and FQGNSA. The CDR3, as DNA: TGTGCTTCCTCGGCTAGCGGGTCGAACACCGGGGAGCTGTTTTTT. This translates into CASSASGSNTGELFF.

This clonotype has a count of ten or more. The J gene is TRBJ1-1, the V gene TRBV12-3 or TRBV12-4; no firm D call. V shed 2 bases and J shed 8 bases, with 15 bases lying between them. This CDR3 comprises 14 residues. CDR3 loop: CASSLRGLKGEAFF. As DNA, the CDR3 is TGTGCCAGCAGTTTAAGAGGCCTGAAAGGGGAAGCTTTCTTT.

V is TRBV5-8 and J is TRBJ2-3; D is uncertain. This CDR3 is built from 13 residues. The germline V gene has CDR1 SGHTS and CDR2 YDEGEE. Between the trimmed V and J ends, which lost 1 base and 4 bases, there was a span of 7 bases. Here the CDR3 reads CASSLQWADTQYF. The CDR3 bases are TGTGCCAGCAGCTTGCAATGGGCAGATACGCAGTATTTT.

The gene calls are TRBV6-1 and TRBJ1-5; D is perhaps TRBD1 (5 bases). Between the trimmed V and J ends, which lost 6 bases and 0 bases, there was a span of 15 bases. The CDR3 has 16 residues. Germline CDR1 MNHNS, CDR2 SASEGT. CDR3 amino acids: CASRGGLWYSNQPQHF. The CDR3 DNA sequence: TGTGCCAGCAGGGGGGGGTTGTGGTATAGCAATCAGCCCCAGCATTTT.

The J gene is TRBJ2-2, the V gene TRBV12-3 or TRBV12-4; 8 positions agree with TRBD2. Losses at the gene ends were 8 bases for V and 7 bases for J; bases not matched to a gene: 9. This CDR3 is 14 amino acids long. CDR3 DNA: TGTGCCAGCGATCGGGGGGGGCTTGGCGGGGAGCTGTTTTTT. Translated: CASDRGGLGGELFF.

This clonotype was seen a handful of times. The chain recombines TRBV5-1 with TRBJ2-5, with D possibly matching TRBD2 (5 bases). CDR1 is SGHRS, CDR2 YFSETQ, per germline. V was pared by 4 bases and J by 1 base, with 11 bases between. The CDR3 is 14 amino acids. The CDR3 is CASSPAAGQETQYF. The DNA for the CDR3 is TGCGCCAGCAGCCCTGCGGCGGGCCAAGAGACCCAGTACTTC.

This chain links TRBV11-2 with TRBJ2-2, with D unclear. The CDR3 totals 13 residues. V was clipped by 2 bases and J by 9 bases, with 10 bases between them. Germline values: CDR1 SGHAT, CDR2 FQNNGV. CDR3 amino acids: CASSLRTSRELFF. The CDR3 bases are TGTGCCAGCAGCTTAAGGACCTCACGGGAGCTGTTTTTT.

This clonotype was observed many times. V and J are TRBV29-1 and TRBJ2-1, with 7 bases that match TRBD1. Germline values: CDR1 SQVTM, CDR2 ANQGSEA. This CDR3 is 13 amino acids long. The junction had 4 bases not matched to a gene; V was cut back by 3 bases and J by 5 bases. The DNA of the CDR3 is TGCAGCGTTGAGACAGGGCGCCACAATGAGCAGTTCTTC. It yields the protein CSVETGRHNEQFF.

This clonotype has a count of ten or more. The CDR3 is CASSFNEGVRVQETQYF. The CDR3 region has the DNA TGTGCCAGCAGCTTTAATGAGGGGGTGAGGGTCCAAGAGACCCAGTACTTC. V gene TRBV7-8 combines with J gene TRBJ2-5, with a possible D match to TRBD1 (6 bases). V was trimmed by 3 bases and J by 1 base, leaving 18 bases between them. Germline V gene sequence: CDR1 SGHVS, CDR2 FQNEAQ. The CDR3 consists of 17 residues.

Ten or more counts support this clonotype. The rearrangement links TRBV3-1 to TRBJ2-1; 12 nucleotides agree with TRBD2. The CDR3 is 15 amino acids. Germline values: CDR1 LGHDT, CDR2 YNNKEL (reference sequence). V shed 4 bases and J 7 bases; nucleotides not matched to a gene: 5. CDR3 amino acids: CASSRGLAGPNEQFF. CDR3 DNA sequence: TGTGCCAGCAGCCGCGGACTAGCGGGACCGAATGAGCAGTTCTTC.

There are many counts of this clonotype. This rearrangement joins TRBV6-1 to TRBJ2-7, with D possibly matching TRBD1 (6 bases). The CDR3 has 12 amino acids. Between the trimmed V and J ends, which lost 7 bases and 6 bases, there was a span of 13 bases. Germline CDR1 is MNHNS and CDR2 is SASEGT. DNA of the CDR3: TGTGCCAGCAACAGGGTACCAGGCGAGCAGTACTTC. It encodes CASNRVPGEQYF.

DNA for the CDR3: TGCAGCGTTCTAGGTCCCTACAATGAGCAGTTCTTC. Residues: CSVLGPYNEQFF. The rearrangement uses TRBV29-1 and TRBJ2-1; no reliable D call. Trimming removed 5 bases at V and 2 bases at J, with 7 bases between. The CDR3 has 12 residues. Germline V gene lookup returns CDR1 SQVTM and CDR2 ANQGSEA.

This clonotype was seen a handful of times. The chain couples TRBV11-3 to TRBJ2-5, with a weak D call TRBD2 (6 bases). The CDR3 has 15 residues. V dropped 6 bases and J dropped 0 bases, with 14 bases sitting between them. From germline, CDR1 is SGHNT and CDR2 YENEEA. In DNA, the CDR3 is TGTGCCAGCAGGGAGGGGTCCCCCTACCAAGAGACCCAGTACTTC. It encodes CASREGSPYQETQYF. The full variable domain, in which reference TRBV11-3 and TRBJ2-5 provide the parts outside the CDR3, is EAGVVQSPRYKIIEKKQPVAFWCNPISGHNTLYWYLQNLGQGPELLIRYENEEAVDDSQLPKDRFSAERLKGVDSTLKIQPAELGDSAVYLCASREGSPYQETQYFGPGTRLLVL.

This chain links TRBV4-1 with TRBJ2-5; 7 nucleotides agree with TRBD2. CDR3 length equals 17 residues. Germline loops: CDR1 MGHRA, CDR2 YSYEKL. V lost 0 bases, J lost 1 base, and 8 bases stayed unmatched. CDR3 sequence: CASSQERRAGIQETQYF. The CDR3 nucleotides are TGCGCCAGCAGCCAAGAAAGAAGAGCGGGGATCCAAGAGACCCAGTACTTC.

This clonotype was seen a handful of times. The V gene is TRBV4-3, the J gene TRBJ1-2; D gene ambiguous. CDR3 length equals 16 residues. Germline V gene data show CDR1 as LGHNA and CDR2 as YSLEER. The V gene lost 1 base and the J gene lost 7 bases, with 19 bases spanning the gap. CDR3 loop: CASSQAFPETRGGYTF. The CDR3 coding sequence is TGCGCCAGCAGCCAAGCGTTCCCAGAAACCCGTGGTGGCTACACCTTC.

This clonotype was counted between two and nine times. The chain recombines TRBV7-9 with TRBJ2-1; 7 nucleotides match TRBD1. V shed 1 base, J shed 6 bases, and the junction held 9 bases outside the gene matches. Germline CDR1 and CDR2: SEHNR and FQNEAQ (reference sequence). The CDR3 runs 16 residues. CDR3 in DNA: TGTGCCAGCAGCTTAGAGGTAGGGGGCTTGGGCAATGAGCAGTTCTTC. As protein: CASSLEVGGLGNEQFF.

This clonotype was detected a few times. The rearrangement joins TRBV6-5 to TRBJ1-5, with no clear D. The CDR3 extends over 13 amino acids. CDR1 is MNHEY and CDR2 is SVGAGI in the germline V gene. The V end was cut by 0 bases, the J end by 5 bases, with 5 bases between. In nucleotides, the CDR3 is TGTGCCAGCAGTTACTCGAGGTATCAGCCCCAGCATTTT. Its translation: CASSYSRYQPQHF.

The rearrangement uses TRBV20-1 and TRBJ2-2, with D perhaps matching TRBD2 (7 bases). CDR3 length equals 13 residues. The V gene lost 5 bases and the J gene lost 6 bases, with 13 bases spanning the gap. Looked up from germline, CDR1 is DFQATT and CDR2 is SNEGSKA (reference sequence). The CDR3 loop reads CSAGAGAPGELFF. The CDR3 region has the DNA TGCAGTGCTGGGGCGGGGGCCCCCGGGGAGCTGTTTTTT.